This T cell receptor beta chain was observed in a study of T cell responses to AZD1222 COVID-19 vaccine. TCRdb's copy holds only in-frame clones and misses some; the assay was immunoSEQ multiplex PCR. The table lists around 130,000 clones, roughly nine tenths of them singletons. Researchers grouped second doses given at about 4 or about 12 weeks into one pool. Germline V lookup: CDR1 SGHDN, CDR2 FVKESK. The CDR3 extends over 14 amino acids. Trimming stripped 1 base from V and 0 bases from J, with 6 bases between. This chain links TRBV14 with TRBJ1-2; D possibly corresponds to TRBD1 (5 bases). This material consisted of peripheral blood, taken 28 days after the second AZD1222 dose. This receptor was obtained from an adult who received the AZD1222 COVID-19 vaccine. The CDR3 bases are TGTGCCAGCAGCCAAGGGACATCTAACTATGGCTACACCTTC. This translates into CASSQGTSNYGYTF.